This T cell receptor beta chain came from a study of radiotherapy plus CTLA-4 blockade in lung cancer. Study-level background: Overall, about 19% of patients showed an objective response, while approximately 28% attained disease control.

The CDR3 is made up of 13 amino acids. CDR1 is SEHNR, CDR2 FQNEAQ, per germline (reference sequence). Trimming at V came to 6 bases and at J to 2 bases, leaving 3 bases not matched to a gene. Chemo-refractory metastatic non-small-cell lung cancer patients were treated with focal radiation plus CTLA-4 blockade with ipilimumab. This table comes from immunoSEQ multiplex PCR, and its TCRdb copy is limited to in-frame clones, with some not included. The data contain about 97,000 clones, 60% to 75% of them singletons. Study-wide results and caveats: TCR clones of tumor origin grew in blood after radiotherapy plus ipilimumab.

In the case of this clone: Its antigen is undetermined.

Sequenced material: peripheral blood, taken from a patient treated with radiotherapy plus ipilimumab. V is TRBV7-9 and J is TRBJ2-5; 7 nucleotides match TRBD2. This TCR was recovered from a human donor with non-small cell lung cancer who had a partial response to radiotherapy plus ipilimumab. Some clones in this sample may be carry-over from other donors' samples. CDR3 bases: TGTGCCAGCAGTAGCGGGCGACAAGAGACCCAGTACTTC. It yields the protein CASSSGRQETQYF.